A few counts support the clone carrying this T cell receptor (beta chain). The data stem from a study of blood T cell repertoires in COVID-19. As for the study in general: Sites in the United States, Italy and Spain provided acute and convalescent COVID-19 samples. T cells, B-cell-depleted T cells, or PBMCs provided the cDNA or gDNA that served as material.

Authors' analysis steps: Quantification of nucleated cells was approximated via reference gene primer amplification. The repertoire was sequenced with immunoSEQ multiplex PCR; TCRdb's copy has only in-frame clones and lacks some. The V and J calls and clone size were taken over from that table, and D and trimming were inferred from the DNA. The sample includes over 250,000 clones, about 70% of them seen just once. Trimming took 4 bases from V and 3 from J; bases not matched to a gene: 4. Germline V gene data show CDR1 as LNHDA and CDR2 as SQIVND (reference sequence). The CDR3 runs to 15 residues. The material sequenced was peripheral blood. The chain carries TRBV19 and TRBJ1-5; 9 bases align to TRBD1. The TCR sequence derives from a woman aged 80 or over with acute or convalescent COVID-19. CDR3 in DNA: TGTGCCAGTAGTAAAGGGACAGGGCCCAATCAGCCCCAGCATTTT. Protein sequence: CASSKGTGPNQPQHF.